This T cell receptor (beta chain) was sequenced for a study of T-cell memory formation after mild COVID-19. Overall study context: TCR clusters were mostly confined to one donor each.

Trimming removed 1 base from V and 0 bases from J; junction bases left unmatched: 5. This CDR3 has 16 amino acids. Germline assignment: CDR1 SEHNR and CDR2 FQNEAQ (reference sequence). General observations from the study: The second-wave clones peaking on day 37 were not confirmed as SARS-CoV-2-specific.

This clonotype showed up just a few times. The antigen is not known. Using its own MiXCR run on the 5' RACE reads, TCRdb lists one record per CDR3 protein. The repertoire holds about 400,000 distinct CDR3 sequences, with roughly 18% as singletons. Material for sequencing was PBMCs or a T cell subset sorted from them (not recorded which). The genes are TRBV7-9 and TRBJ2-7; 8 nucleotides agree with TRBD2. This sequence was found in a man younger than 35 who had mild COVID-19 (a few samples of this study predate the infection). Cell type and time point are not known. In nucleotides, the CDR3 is TGTGCCAGCAGCTTAGTCAGCCTAGCGGGCTCCTACGAGCAGTACTTC. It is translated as CASSLVSLAGSYEQYF.